What follows are 18 T cell receptor beta chains derived from one specimen sequenced in a study of beta chain features in type 1 diabetes. Study outcomes and limitations: Across all four CD4+ subsets, people with type 1 diabetes showed modestly shorter TCRB CDR3s.

Of the isolated RNA, all was reverse transcribed, and so the sequenced material was expressed TCRB transcripts. Libraries were prepared by immunoSEQ multiplex PCR; TCRdb keeps only in-frame clonotypes and omits some of them. The data contain 120,000 or so clones, 15% to 20% of them seen just once; the ten biggest clones take up 2.6%. Their cognate antigens are unknown. The sample taken for sequencing was central memory CD4+ T cells from blood. The receptors stem from a man in his late teens or twenties with type 1 diabetes.

The V and J genes are TRBV6-6 and TRBJ2-7; 10 bases agree with TRBD1. Per germline, CDR1 MNHNY and CDR2 SVGAGI (reference sequence). The CDR3 is 15 amino acids. Germline trimming cut 6 bases from V and 4 bases from J; bases unmatched to any gene: 9. The CDR3 coding sequence is TGTGCCAGCAGCAATCGGGGACAGGGGTCTTACGAGCAGTACTTC. Translation gives CASSNRGQGSYEQYF.

V is TRBV7-2 and J is TRBJ2-3, with TRBD2 identical over 8 bases. CDR3 size: 16 residues. With 5 bases clipped from V and 5 bases from J, the junction kept 12 bases outside the gene matches. Germline V gene sequence: CDR1 SGHTA, CDR2 FQGNSA. DNA of the CDR3: TGTGCCAGCAGCCCCGGGGGAGCGGGAGACGGAGATACGCAGTATTTT. This encodes CASSPGGAGDGDTQYF.

The V call is TRBV4-1, the J call TRBJ1-1; 7 bases match TRBD1. The CDR3 extends over 15 amino acids. Germline lookup yields CDR1 MGHRA and CDR2 YSYEKL. V was pared by 5 bases and J by 5 bases, with 11 bases of the junction left unmatched. The CDR3 loop is CASSEAHRGRTEAFF. DNA of the CDR3: TGCGCCAGCAGCGAAGCCCACAGGGGACGAACTGAAGCTTTCTTT.

The CDR3 loop is CASSLGDRFSYEQYF. The CDR3 DNA is TGTGCCAGCAGCTTAGGGGACAGGTTCTCCTACGAGCAGTACTTC. The V call is TRBV7-9, the J call TRBJ2-7; 8 bases match TRBD1. This CDR3 is built from 15 residues. J lost 0 bases, V lost 1 base, and 2 bases had no gene match. CDR1 SEHNR and CDR2 FQNEAQ come from the germline V gene (reference sequence).

This clone was seen a few times. V usage is TRBV28 and J usage is TRBJ2-5; a possible D gene is TRBD1 (5 bases). Trimming pared 6 bases from V and 7 bases from J, leaving 24 bases between. The CDR3 is made up of 16 amino acids. The germline V gene encodes CDR1 MDHEN and CDR2 SYDVKM. As DNA, the CDR3 is TGTGCCAGCAGCTCACACCGGACACGCGATGGTTCGACCCAGTACTTC. This codes for CASSSHRTRDGSTQYF.

Comment on this clone: The sample contains more than one DNA sequence encoding this CDR3. The V and J genes are TRBV29-1 and TRBJ2-3; 12 positions agree with TRBD2. Germline assignment: CDR1 SQVTM and CDR2 ANQGSEA. V lost 5 bases, J lost 4 bases, and 10 bases stayed unmatched. This CDR3 has 16 residues. In nucleotides, the CDR3 is TGCAGCGTTTCAGGTCTAGCGGGAGGGCGGGCAGATACGCAGTATTTT. Its translation: CSVSGLAGGRADTQYF.

This sequence joins TRBV10-3 and TRBJ2-1, with 8 bases that match TRBD1. Germline loops: CDR1 ENHRY, CDR2 SYGVKD. Unmatched junction bases numbered 15, after V lost 0 bases and J lost 2 bases. The CDR3 consists of 20 residues. CDR3 protein: CAISESTQRSRGRPYNEQFF. As DNA, the CDR3 is TGTGCCATCAGTGAGTCGACCCAGAGGAGCAGGGGGCGGCCCTACAATGAGCAGTTCTTC.

V usage is TRBV7-9 and J usage is TRBJ2-2; 7 bases are a match to TRBD1. Looked up from germline, CDR1 is SEHNR and CDR2 is FQNEAQ (reference sequence). The CDR3 length is 14 residues. The junction had 5 bases not matched to a gene; V was cut back by 3 bases and J by 7 bases. The CDR3 sequence is CASSFDRDNGELFF. CDR3 bases: TGTGCCAGCAGCTTCGACAGGGACAACGGGGAGCTGTTTTTT. Based on the CDR3 plus reference TRBV7-9 and TRBJ2-2, the full variable domain is DTGVSQNPRHKITKRGQNVTFRCDPISEHNRLYWYRQTLGQGPEFLTYFQNEAQLEKSRLLSDRFSAERPKGSFSTLEIQRTEQGDSAMYLCASSFDRDNGELFFGEGSRLTVL.

This clone occurred a few times. V and J are TRBV18 and TRBJ1-2; weak D call: TRBD1 (5 bases). V lost 8 bases and J lost 4, with 20 bases in between. This CDR3 has 15 residues. CDR1 is KGHSH and CDR2 is LQKENI in the germline V gene. The CDR3 coding sequence is TGTGCCAGCACCGTAGAGGGGCTCCCCTTCTATGGCTACACCTTC. Translated: CASTVEGLPFYGYTF.

This clone showed up just a few times. This chain's CDR3 is CASSVATVGNTEAFF. CDR3 DNA: TGTGCCAGCAGCGTAGCCACGGTAGGGAACACTGAAGCTTTCTTT. V gene TRBV9 combines with J gene TRBJ1-1, with D uncertain. V was trimmed by 0 bases and J by 1 base, leaving 10 bases between them. The germline CDR1 and CDR2 sequences are SGDLS and YYNGEE. The CDR3 spans 15 residues. Using reference TRBV9 and TRBJ1-1 for the parts outside the CDR3, the full variable domain is DSGVTQTPKHLITATGQRVTLRCSPRSGDLSVYWYQQSLDQGLQFLIQYYNGEERAKGNILERFSAQQFPDLHSELNLSSLELGDSALYFCASSVATVGNTEAFFGQGTRLTVV.

In this sample, this clone turned up a few times. The V call is TRBV30, the J call TRBJ2-5; no clear D gene. Germline V gene data show CDR1 as GTSNPN and CDR2 as SVGIG (reference sequence). The CDR3 runs to 11 residues. The V end lost 1 base, the J end lost 0 bases, and 0 bases lay between the germline ends. The DNA for the CDR3 is TGTGCCTGGAGTGACCAAGAGACCCAGTACTTC. The encoded protein is CAWSDQETQYF.

The genes are TRBV4-2 and TRBJ2-1; 7 bases line up with TRBD1. There are 14 residues in the CDR3. V shed 4 bases and J 7 bases; nucleotides not matched to a gene: 7. The V gene's germline CDR1 is LGHNA and CDR2 YNFKEQ. Here the CDR3 DNA reads TGTGCCAGCAGCCGGGACAGCTTTGTTAATGAGCAGTTCTTC. Its translation: CASSRDSFVNEQFF.

V gene TRBV5-4 combines with J gene TRBJ2-7; the match to TRBD1 covers 8 bases. From germline, CDR1 is SGHNT and CDR2 YYREEE (reference sequence). J was trimmed by 3 bases and V by 4 bases; bases with no gene match: 6. The CDR3 loop spans 14 amino acids. The CDR3 spells CASSAGGKGYEQYF. The CDR3 coding sequence is TGTGCCAGCAGCGCAGGGGGCAAAGGCTACGAGCAGTACTTC.

This clone was observed many times. The same CDR3 also results from other DNA sequences found in this sample. The chain carries TRBV18 and TRBJ2-5; D is undetermined. V gave up 4 bases and J gave up 0 bases, with 3 bases separating them. CDR3 size: 12 residues. Looked up from germline, CDR1 is KGHSH and CDR2 is LQKENI. In DNA, the CDR3 is TGTGCCAGCTCACTGTACCAAGAGACCCAGTACTTC. The encoded protein is CASSLYQETQYF. The complete variable domain, with remaining parts taken from reference TRBV18 and TRBJ2-5, reads NAGVMQNPRHLVRRRGQEARLRCSPMKGHSHVYWYRQLPEEGLKFMVYLQKENIIDESGMPKERFSAEFPKEGPSILRIQQVVRGDSAAYFCASSLYQETQYFGPGTRLLVL.

The chain recombines TRBV9 with TRBJ2-2, with 7 bases that match TRBD2. This CDR3 is 15 amino acids long. From germline, CDR1 is SGDLS and CDR2 YYNGEE. Unmatched junction bases numbered 4, after V lost 4 bases and J lost 1 base. In DNA form, the CDR3 reads TGTGCCAGCAGCCCCGGGGGGTTGAACACCGGGGAGCTGTTTTTT. Its translation: CASSPGGLNTGELFF.

This clone was counted many times. V usage is TRBV7-2 and J usage is TRBJ2-7; D gene ambiguous. The CDR3 sequence is 16 residues long. Trimming cost V 5 bases and J 0 bases, with 17 bases left between them. The germline V gene has CDR1 SGHTA and CDR2 FQGNSA. The CDR3: CASSLVHSPSSYEQYF. Written as DNA, the CDR3 is TGTGCCAGCAGCCTCGTTCACAGCCCCAGCTCCTACGAGCAGTACTTC.

This clone was observed a handful of times. The genes are TRBV7-9 and TRBJ1-1; tentative D call: TRBD1 (6 bases). V was pared by 1 base and J by 5 bases, with 17 bases between. The CDR3 extends over 16 amino acids. Germline V gene data show CDR1 as SEHNR and CDR2 as FQNEAQ (reference sequence). CDR3 DNA sequence: TGTGCCAGCAGCTTAGGAACAGGGATGGGGCGGACTGAAGCTTTCTTT. Protein product: CASSLGTGMGRTEAFF.

The chain employs TRBV4-2 and TRBJ2-2, with D unresolved. CDR1 and CDR2 from the germline V gene are LGHNA and YNFKEQ. Trimming stripped 5 bases from V and 1 base from J, with 5 bases between. The CDR3 has 13 amino acids. The CDR3 loop reads CASSNQNTGELFF. For the CDR3, the DNA is TGTGCCAGCAGCAACCAGAACACCGGGGAGCTGTTTTTT.